This entry describes one T cell receptor (beta chain). The germline V gene encodes CDR1 MNHEY and CDR2 SMNVEV (reference sequence). The V end lost 6 bases, the J end lost 8 bases, and 16 bases lay between the germline ends. The CDR3 length is 13 residues. The data are from a study of blood T cell repertoires in COVID-19. The wider study: Samples taken during acute and convalescent COVID-19 were collected in the United States, Italy and Spain.

In the study's own analysis: Amplification of reference gene primers provided the estimated nucleated cell counts. The data were produced by immunoSEQ multiplex PCR, yet TCRdb's version contains in-frame clones alone and is incomplete. That table is the source of V, J and clone size, and D and trimming were worked out from the DNA. The sample lists about 150,000 clones; approximately 82% were seen once. This TCR came from a woman aged 50 to 60 with acute or convalescent COVID-19. V is TRBV27 and J is TRBJ1-2; D unclear. The sample comprised peripheral blood. CDR3 sequence (DNA): TGTGCCAGCAGACCTAGCCGGGCCGGAGGCTACACCTTC. It specifies CASRPSRAGGYTF.